The rows below give T cell receptor beta chains drawn from one sample of a study of blood T cell repertoires in COVID-19. TCRdb keeps only in-frame clones here, not all; method: immunoSEQ multiplex PCR. This table has 250,000 to 300,000 clones, about 93% appearing once. Sequencing input: PBMCs or T cells enriched from blood (not recorded which). The receptors derive from a woman aged 25-40 years who had recovered from COVID-19. The CDR3 runs from the conserved cysteine through the conserved F or W.

TRBV4-3 | CASSRSTAQYEQYF
TRBV27 | CASSFMEGMGTDTQYF
TRBV7-2 | CASSLVDRGRTDTQYF
TRBV19 | CASSRDKGAAEAFF
TRBV19 | CASSLSQETQYF
TRBV28 | CASRRTSSSYNEQFF
TRBV4-2 | CASSRRGGGEARTDTQYF
TRBV7-6 | CASSLGSGQGSGNTIYF
TRBV4-3 | CASSQDRAGGPGELFF
TRBV11-2 | CASSVRQAPTEAFF
TRBV4-3 | CASSQDASGMWETQYF
TRBV5-4 | CASSLDTRNTGELFF
TRBV7-2 | CASSSTWTSYGYTF
TRBV7-2 | CASSLTTSYNEQFF
TRBV3-1/TRBV3-2 | CASSQNPGGTDTQYF
TRBV28 | CASTPQGRAYNEQFF
TRBV24-1 | CATSDLQRGPSSGNTIYF
TRBV9 | CASSVRGTSGSTDTQYF
TRBV7-2 | CASSFRGGVLRADTQYF
TRBV7-9 | CASSYTRAAGVHEQFF
TRBV4-1 | CASSPRLAGESNEQFF
TRBV6-5 | CASSRHQGYGNTIYF
TRBV29-1 | CSVGIQGITEAFF
TRBV4-3 | CASSQAGLHNEQFF
TRBV5-1 | CASSLDRGSTGELFF
TRBV7-3 | CASSSTGSVVSNEQFF
TRBV28 | CASSGQGTEAFF
TRBV4-2 | CASSQRGREGGPRTQYF
TRBV4-1 | CASSLGTSGMGEQFF
TRBV7-9 | CASSGFGRDTNTEAFF
TRBV28 | CASSLNRGPYEQYF
TRBV19 | CASEPRTGLSGANVLTF
TRBV5-3 | CAVTRRTDTQYF
TRBV6-5 | CASRLTGTANTEAFF
TRBV7-9 | CASSPLPGLAENNEQFF
TRBV7-2 | CASSLQFQGPEAFF
TRBV6-2/TRBV6-3 | CASSDAGTGDTDTQYF
TRBV7-8 | CASSHGTGRNEKLFF
TRBV6-5 | CASSYLGLARNEQFF
TRBV2 | CASSGDRVYGYTF
TRBV6-4 | CASSDSGGRSGYTF
TRBV30 | CAWNAGGGTNEKLFF
TRBV27 | CASSFGQNGELFF
TRBV18 | CASSQDGSGSPLHF
TRBV21-1 | CASGGGGPYNEQFF
TRBV27 | CASSAGQGLTYEQYF
TRBV2 | CASSVPQGLGYEQYF
TRBV15 | CATSPREGDRVYNEQFF
TRBV28 | CASSGNYEQYF
TRBV12-3/TRBV12-4 | CASSPQGGYGYTF
TRBV7-2 | CASRKSSGQGAWADTQYF
TRBV12-3/TRBV12-4 | CASRREVEAFF
TRBV12-3/TRBV12-4 | CASSPTGDGYTF
TRBV27 | CASSLQGFSYEQYF
TRBV10-3 | CAIVPSGIFNEQFF